This T cell receptor beta chain was sequenced for a study of T-cell reconstitution after alpha-beta-depleted transplantation in children. The germline V gene encodes CDR1 SEHNR and CDR2 FQNEAQ (reference sequence). The CDR3 length is 16 residues. V gave up 1 base and J gave up 3 bases, with 13 bases separating them. The TCRbeta library was prepared with unique molecular identifiers. Using its own MiXCR run on the PCR reads, TCRdb lists one record per CDR3 protein. The table lists roughly 610,000 distinct CDR3 sequences, roughly a tenth of them singletons. Sequencing was performed on PBMCs from the stem cell graft donor, taken from the stem cell graft. The chain joins TRBV7-9 to TRBJ1-5, with a weak D call TRBD1 (5 bases). This receptor was identified in a human donor who donated a stem cell graft to a child with acute myeloid leukemia. The CDR3 nucleotides are TGTGCCAGCAGCTTAGTCGGAGGGGCAGTCAATCAGCCCCAGCATTTT. Encoded protein: CASSLVGGAVNQPQHF.